These T cell receptor beta chains were read from a single sample in a study of T-cell memory formation after mild COVID-19. A single record per CDR3 protein comes from TCRdb applying MiXCR to the 5' RACE reads. This table holds approximately 450,000 distinct CDR3 sequences, approximately 18% found once. Sequencing used PBMCs or a T cell subset sorted from them (not recorded which). The receptors were gathered from an adult woman who had mild COVID-19 (a few samples of this study predate the infection). Cell type and time point are not known. Each CDR3 is given with its conserved first and last residue. A D gene is named only where the DNA matches it firmly. For some rows the clone size is stated as once, few or many, or as a class when expanded; others skip it.

d_call: NA; v_call: TRBV3-1; clone_size: few; j_call: TRBJ1-1; cdr3_aa: CASSQGVGGVGTEAFF; cdr3_nt: TGTGCCAGCAGCCAAGGTGTCGGGGGCGTCGGAACTGAAGCTTTCTTT
d_call: NA; v_call: TRBV18; clone_size: few; j_call: TRBJ2-3; cdr3_aa: CASSGPHTQYF; cdr3_nt: TGTGCCAGCTCAGGACCTCATACGCAGTATTTT
d_call: TRBD2; v_call: TRBV9; clone_size: few; j_call: TRBJ2-2; cdr3_aa: CASSVSGTNTGELFF; cdr3_nt: TGTGCCAGCAGCGTAAGCGGGACGAACACCGGGGAGCTGTTTTTT
d_call: TRBD2; v_call: TRBV25-1; clone_size: many; j_call: TRBJ2-5; cdr3_aa: CASSEGVAGDTQETQYF; cdr3_nt: TGTGCCAGCAGTGAAGGGGTAGCGGGCGATACCCAAGAGACCCAGTACTTC
d_call: NA; v_call: TRBV6-5; clone_size: few; j_call: TRBJ2-7; cdr3_aa: CASSYARGAYEQYF; cdr3_nt: TGTGCCAGCAGTTACGCCAGGGGCGCCTACGAGCAGTACTTC
d_call: NA; v_call: TRBV20-1; clone_size: NA; j_call: TRBJ2-1; cdr3_aa: CSAIVRTGAEEQFF; cdr3_nt: TGCAGTGCCATCGTCAGGACTGGGGCCGAAGAGCAGTTCTTC
d_call: NA; v_call: TRBV7-2; clone_size: NA; j_call: TRBJ2-5; cdr3_aa: CASSSGWMAQYF; cdr3_nt: TGTGCCAGCAGCTCCGGTTGGATGGCCCAGTACTTC
d_call: NA; v_call: TRBV19; clone_size: NA; j_call: TRBJ2-3; cdr3_aa: CASSTQGTDTQYF; cdr3_nt: TGTGCCAGTAGTACTCAGGGGACAGATACGCAGTATTTT
d_call: TRBD2; v_call: TRBV7-2; clone_size: few; j_call: TRBJ2-7; cdr3_aa: CASRPGTSAQRGEQYF; cdr3_nt: TGTGCCAGCAGACCAGGGACTAGCGCACAAAGGGGCGAGCAGTACTTC
d_call: NA; v_call: TRBV7-8; clone_size: NA; j_call: TRBJ2-6; cdr3_aa: CASSRLGRGANVLTF; cdr3_nt: TGTGCCAGCAGCCGGCTTGGGAGAGGGGCCAACGTCCTGACTTTC
d_call: TRBD1; v_call: TRBV12-3/TRBV12-4; clone_size: NA; j_call: TRBJ1-1; cdr3_aa: CASSPGQGFLNTEAFF; cdr3_nt: TGTGCCAGCAGTCCGGGACAGGGTTTCCTTAACACTGAAGCTTTCTTT
d_call: NA; v_call: TRBV4-2; clone_size: few; j_call: TRBJ2-7; cdr3_aa: CASSHGLMDVVYEQYF; cdr3_nt: TGTGCCAGCAGCCACGGACTTATGGATGTGGTCTACGAGCAGTACTTC
d_call: NA; v_call: TRBV6-5; clone_size: NA; j_call: TRBJ1-1; cdr3_aa: CASSLGYRTEAFF; cdr3_nt: TGTGCCAGCAGCCTTGGCTATAGGACTGAAGCTTTCTTT
d_call: NA; v_call: TRBV6-5; clone_size: NA; j_call: TRBJ1-1; cdr3_aa: CASSYSSGGVGAFGAFF; cdr3_nt: TGTGCCAGCAGTTACTCGTCCGGGGGCGTCGGGGCCTTCGGAGCTTTCTTT
d_call: TRBD1; v_call: TRBV28; clone_size: few; j_call: TRBJ2-1; cdr3_aa: CASSSAGTGDWDEQFF; cdr3_nt: TGTGCCAGCAGTTCCGCCGGGACAGGGGATTGGGATGAGCAGTTCTTC
d_call: TRBD1; v_call: TRBV6-2/TRBV6-3; clone_size: NA; j_call: TRBJ1-5; cdr3_aa: CASNPTGGFLSNQPQHF; cdr3_nt: TGTGCCAGCAATCCGACAGGGGGATTCCTTAGCAATCAGCCCCAGCATTTT
d_call: TRBD1; v_call: TRBV4-3; clone_size: few; j_call: TRBJ2-7; cdr3_aa: CASSQNRGSYEQYF; cdr3_nt: TGCGCCAGCAGCCAAAACAGGGGATCCTACGAGCAGTACTTC
d_call: NA; v_call: TRBV5-5; clone_size: NA; j_call: TRBJ2-1; cdr3_aa: CASSLVGRNYNEQFF; cdr3_nt: TGTGCCAGCAGCTTGGTGGGGAGGAACTACAATGAGCAGTTCTTC
d_call: TRBD1; v_call: TRBV12-3/TRBV12-4; clone_size: NA; j_call: TRBJ1-1; cdr3_aa: CASSLRQGASTEAFF; cdr3_nt: TGTGCCAGCAGCCTTCGACAGGGGGCTAGCACTGAAGCTTTCTTT
d_call: NA; v_call: TRBV24-1; clone_size: NA; j_call: TRBJ1-5; cdr3_aa: CATSDSMIGQPQHF; cdr3_nt: TGTGCCACCAGTGATTCGATGATAGGGCAGCCCCAGCATTTT
d_call: TRBD1; v_call: TRBV3-1; clone_size: many; j_call: TRBJ2-3; cdr3_aa: CASSPGGRWTDTQYF; cdr3_nt: TGTGCCAGCAGCCCAGGGGGAAGGTGGACAGATACGCAGTATTTT
d_call: NA; v_call: TRBV29-1; clone_size: few; j_call: TRBJ2-7; cdr3_aa: CSVESTGDVFEQYF; cdr3_nt: TGCAGCGTTGAGTCTACGGGAGACGTTTTCGAGCAGTACTTC
d_call: NA; v_call: TRBV3-1; clone_size: NA; j_call: TRBJ1-1; cdr3_aa: CASSQDRAVNTEAFF; cdr3_nt: TGTGCCAGCAGCCAAGATAGGGCCGTTAACACTGAAGCTTTCTTT
d_call: NA; v_call: TRBV7-9; clone_size: few; j_call: TRBJ2-3; cdr3_aa: CASSSEGAPTDTQYF; cdr3_nt: TGTGCCAGCAGCTCGGAGGGGGCCCCCACAGATACGCAGTATTTT
d_call: NA; v_call: TRBV20-1; clone_size: few; j_call: TRBJ2-2; cdr3_aa: CSASEPLRGTGELFF; cdr3_nt: TGCAGTGCTAGCGAGCCTCTAAGAGGTACCGGGGAGCTGTTTTTT
d_call: NA; v_call: TRBV15; clone_size: NA; j_call: TRBJ1-2; cdr3_aa: CATSRLIGTKGIANYGYTF; cdr3_nt: TGTGCCACCAGCAGACTAATCGGGACAAAGGGAATAGCTAACTATGGCTACACCTTC
d_call: TRBD1; v_call: TRBV9; clone_size: NA; j_call: TRBJ2-7; cdr3_aa: CASSPGQGNEQYF; cdr3_nt: TGTGCCAGCAGCCCGGGACAGGGTAACGAGCAGTACTTC
d_call: TRBD1; v_call: TRBV3-1; clone_size: many; j_call: TRBJ1-6; cdr3_aa: CASSRGQGVSPLHF; cdr3_nt: TGTGCCAGCAGCCGGGGACAGGGAGTTTCACCCCTCCACTTT
d_call: NA; v_call: TRBV9; clone_size: NA; j_call: TRBJ2-1; cdr3_aa: CASSVSSAPSYNEQFF; cdr3_nt: TGTGCCAGCAGCGTTAGTTCAGCACCTTCCTACAATGAGCAGTTCTTC
d_call: TRBD2; v_call: TRBV20-1; clone_size: many; j_call: TRBJ2-7; cdr3_aa: CSATQREGSYEQYF; cdr3_nt: TGCAGTGCTACGCAGCGGGAGGGATCCTACGAGCAGTACTTC
d_call: TRBD2; v_call: TRBV5-1; clone_size: few; j_call: TRBJ2-5; cdr3_aa: CASSPGAAGGRSQETQYF; cdr3_nt: TGCGCCAGCAGCCCGGGTGCAGCGGGAGGGCGTTCCCAAGAGACCCAGTACTTC
d_call: NA; v_call: TRBV25-1; clone_size: NA; j_call: TRBJ2-7; cdr3_aa: CASPVYEQYF; cdr3_nt: TGTGCCAGCCCGGTCTACGAGCAGTACTTC
d_call: TRBD2; v_call: TRBV12-3/TRBV12-4; clone_size: NA; j_call: TRBJ2-5; cdr3_aa: CASSVGFGRAEETQYF; cdr3_nt: TGTGCCAGCAGTGTGGGTTTCGGGAGGGCCGAAGAGACCCAGTACTTC
d_call: TRBD2; v_call: TRBV27; clone_size: few; j_call: TRBJ2-7; cdr3_aa: CASSLGIAGGSYEQYF; cdr3_nt: TGTGCCAGCAGTTTAGGAATAGCGGGGGGGTCCTACGAGCAGTACTTC
d_call: NA; v_call: TRBV12-3/TRBV12-4; clone_size: few; j_call: TRBJ1-2; cdr3_aa: CASTSAGRGYTF; cdr3_nt: TGTGCCAGCACCTCGGCCGGCCGGGGCTACACCTTC
d_call: NA; v_call: TRBV29-1; clone_size: NA; j_call: TRBJ2-7; cdr3_aa: CSVPGTVDEQYF; cdr3_nt: TGCAGCGTTCCAGGTACGGTGGACGAGCAGTACTTC
d_call: NA; v_call: TRBV12-3/TRBV12-4; clone_size: NA; j_call: TRBJ2-7; cdr3_aa: CASSFQLSYEQYF; cdr3_nt: TGTGCCAGCAGTTTTCAGCTCTCCTACGAGCAGTACTTC
d_call: NA; v_call: TRBV5-1; clone_size: few; j_call: TRBJ2-5; cdr3_aa: CASSSPPRETQYF; cdr3_nt: TGCGCCAGCTCATCCCCCCCCAGGGAGACCCAGTACTTC
d_call: TRBD1; v_call: TRBV6-5; clone_size: few; j_call: TRBJ2-2; cdr3_aa: CASTARPDPRGTGELFF; cdr3_nt: TGTGCCAGCACCGCTAGGCCAGACCCCAGGGGGACCGGGGAGCTGTTTTTT
d_call: TRBD2; v_call: TRBV3-1; clone_size: few; j_call: TRBJ2-7; cdr3_aa: CASSQVTSGPTYEQYF; cdr3_nt: TGTGCCAGCAGCCAAGTTACTAGCGGACCCACCTACGAGCAGTACTTC
d_call: NA; v_call: TRBV12-3/TRBV12-4; clone_size: few; j_call: TRBJ1-2; cdr3_aa: CASSFTAVANYGYTF; cdr3_nt: TGTGCCAGCAGTTTCACAGCCGTAGCTAACTATGGCTACACCTTC
d_call: NA; v_call: TRBV5-1; clone_size: NA; j_call: TRBJ2-7; cdr3_aa: CASSFSQVNYEQYF; cdr3_nt: TGCGCCAGCAGCTTTTCTCAGGTGAACTACGAGCAGTACTTC
d_call: TRBD1; v_call: TRBV19; clone_size: few; j_call: TRBJ2-6; cdr3_aa: CASSRWGQGIAGANVLTF; cdr3_nt: TGTGCCAGTAGCCGCTGGGGACAGGGGATCGCTGGGGCCAACGTCCTGACTTTC
d_call: TRBD2; v_call: TRBV6-2/TRBV6-3; clone_size: few; j_call: TRBJ2-1; cdr3_aa: CASSYSVTSGNNEQFF; cdr3_nt: TGTGCCAGCAGTTACTCGGTGACTAGCGGGAACAATGAGCAGTTCTTC
d_call: NA; v_call: TRBV7-2; clone_size: few; j_call: TRBJ2-6; cdr3_aa: CASRGGANVLTF; cdr3_nt: TGTGCCAGCCGGGGTGGGGCCAACGTCCTGACTTTC
d_call: TRBD1; v_call: TRBV7-3; clone_size: NA; j_call: TRBJ2-1; cdr3_aa: CASSLRLTGVNEQFF; cdr3_nt: TGTGCCAGCAGCTTACGCCTCACAGGGGTCAATGAGCAGTTCTTC
d_call: NA; v_call: TRBV24-1; clone_size: few; j_call: TRBJ2-1; cdr3_aa: CATSDLVSGNEQFF; cdr3_nt: TGTGCCACCAGTGACTTGGTCTCTGGAAATGAGCAGTTCTTC
d_call: NA; v_call: TRBV6-1; clone_size: NA; j_call: TRBJ1-1; cdr3_aa: CASSVRRDTNTEAFF; cdr3_nt: TGTGCCAGCAGTGTTAGAAGGGACACGAACACTGAAGCTTTCTTT
d_call: NA; v_call: TRBV5-4; clone_size: NA; j_call: TRBJ2-4; cdr3_aa: CASSPAGGTLAKNIQYF; cdr3_nt: TGTGCCAGCAGCCCCGCAGGGGGGACACTAGCCAAAAACATTCAGTACTTC
d_call: TRBD2; v_call: TRBV15; clone_size: NA; j_call: TRBJ2-3; cdr3_aa: CATSLPSGGPNADTQYF; cdr3_nt: TGTGCCACCAGCCTACCTAGCGGGGGGCCGAATGCAGATACGCAGTATTTT
d_call: NA; v_call: TRBV9; clone_size: few; j_call: TRBJ2-5; cdr3_aa: CASSDEETQYF; cdr3_nt: TGTGCCAGCAGCGATGAAGAGACCCAGTACTTC
d_call: NA; v_call: TRBV14; clone_size: few; j_call: TRBJ2-3; cdr3_aa: CASSQDWALSSTDTQYF; cdr3_nt: TGTGCCAGCAGCCAAGATTGGGCCCTCTCTAGCACAGATACGCAGTATTTT
d_call: NA; v_call: TRBV5-6; clone_size: few; j_call: TRBJ2-2; cdr3_aa: CASSLVGPGELFF; cdr3_nt: TGTGCCAGCAGCTTGGTTGGGCCCGGGGAGCTGTTTTTT
d_call: NA; v_call: TRBV7-2; clone_size: NA; j_call: TRBJ1-3; cdr3_aa: CASKTSSGNTIYF; cdr3_nt: TGTGCCAGCAAGACATCTTCTGGAAACACCATATATTTT
d_call: TRBD1; v_call: TRBV29-1; clone_size: NA; j_call: TRBJ2-5; cdr3_aa: CSAIATGPETQYF; cdr3_nt: TGCAGCGCTATCGCGACAGGGCCAGAGACCCAGTACTTC
d_call: NA; v_call: TRBV6-5; clone_size: NA; j_call: TRBJ1-6; cdr3_aa: CASRWGISSYNSPLHF; cdr3_nt: TGTGCCAGCAGATGGGGAATAAGCTCCTATAATTCACCCCTCCACTTT
d_call: NA; v_call: TRBV5-4; clone_size: NA; j_call: TRBJ2-3; cdr3_aa: CASSFGGVTDTQYF; cdr3_nt: TGTGCCAGCAGCTTTGGCGGGGTCACAGATACGCAGTATTTT
d_call: TRBD1; v_call: TRBV12-5; clone_size: NA; j_call: TRBJ1-2; cdr3_aa: CASGLALPDRGNGYTF; cdr3_nt: TGTGCTAGTGGTTTGGCCCTCCCTGACAGGGGAAATGGCTACACCTTC
d_call: NA; v_call: TRBV11-3; clone_size: NA; j_call: TRBJ2-1; cdr3_aa: CASSLGGLGHNEQFF; cdr3_nt: TGTGCCAGCAGCTTAGGGGGTTTGGGACACAATGAGCAGTTCTTC
d_call: TRBD1; v_call: TRBV12-3/TRBV12-4; clone_size: NA; j_call: TRBJ2-7; cdr3_aa: CASSLWDRDEQYF; cdr3_nt: TGTGCCAGCAGTTTATGGGACAGGGACGAGCAGTACTTC